This T cell receptor (beta chain) was recovered during a study of blood T cell repertoires in COVID-19. Across the whole study: Spain, Italy and the United States supplied samples that represented acute and convalescent COVID-19. Sources were T cells, B-cell-depleted T cells, or PBMCs; the material itself was cDNA or gDNA.

Original data processing: Counts of nucleated cells, estimated from reference gene primer amplification, were obtained. Method: immunoSEQ multiplex PCR; TCRdb's copy keeps in-frame clones and lacks some. V, J and clone size were drawn from that table, and D and trimming were deduced from the DNA. Of just over 45,000 clones detected, 85% to 90% appear once; the ten largest clones hold approximately 4.7%. Between the trimmed V and J ends, which lost 0 bases and 0 bases, there was a span of 10 bases. Germline V gene data show CDR1 as SGHRS and CDR2 as YFSETQ. The CDR3 totals 15 residues. The genes are TRBV5-1 and TRBJ2-7, with D perhaps TRBD2 (6 bases). The receptor's source is a human donor in a cohort sampled during active COVID-19. The material sequenced was peripheral blood. DNA of the CDR3: TGCGCCAGCAGCTTGGCCGGGGGACGCTCCTACGAGCAGTACTTC. This codes for CASSLAGGRSYEQYF.